This T cell receptor beta chain comes out of a study of OX40 agonist ivuxolimab in advanced cancers. As concerns this clone: Its antigen is currently unknown.

Germline loops: CDR1 KGHSH, CDR2 LQKENI. The CDR3 is 14 residues long. The V segment lost 4 bases and the J segment 5 bases; nucleotides outside the gene matches: 3. Notes on the study in general: The study found that CD8+ T cells averaged more expanded clones than CD4+.

Profiled with immunoSEQ multiplex PCR; TCRdb holds only in-frame clones, not every one. This sample has about 98,000 clones, with 87% found just once. The TCR comes from an adult with an advanced solid tumor such as melanoma, head and neck, liver or kidney cancer. This chain uses TRBV18 with TRBJ2-1; 9 bases align to TRBD2. This material consisted of CD4+ or CD8+ T cells sorted from blood, taken in a trial of the OX40 agonist ivuxolimab. The CDR3 DNA is TGTGCCAGCTCACAGGCGGGGGGGGACAATGAGCAGTTCTTC. Its translation is CASSQAGGDNEQFF.